The entry that follows covers one T cell receptor beta chain sequence. Its target antigen remains unknown. Base qualities are missing; no much larger clone stands one base away. These data come from a study of T cell repertoires in aging, cancer and after chemotherapy (dated by TCRdb to the late 2010s). Notes on the research overall: Donors spanned six age groups from 30 or younger to 70 or older, with at least three individuals per group. Paired pre- and post-chemotherapy samples in the solid tumor group came from brain tumor (glioblastoma) patients receiving temozolomide-based therapy. In total, the full dataset held 7.5 million to 9.5 million TCR reads. Peripheral blood TCR beta repertoires from healthy donors and cancer patients were profiled to examine immunoaging and T cell reconstitution after chemotherapy. Alongside some 96 healthy donors serving as a reference group, the cohort included 200 to 250 cancer patients, of whom roughly 90 had hematological cancers and about 130 had solid cancers.

Rearranged TRB sequences spanning V, D and J segments were amplified in a multiplex touch-down PCR with a mixed TRB-A/B primer pool. Illumina adapters and sample indices were attached to the amplicons through two consecutive PCR reactions run with Phusion HS II polymerase. Amplicons were gel-purified with the NucleoSpin Gel and PCR Clean-up kit, then checked with Qubit and an Agilent 2100 Bioanalyzer. Libraries were sequenced on an Illumina MiSeq using 600-cycle, single-indexed, paired-end runs. The authors' pipeline ran thus. TRB sequences were processed with MiXCR versions 2.12 and 3.0.5. Each unique CDR3 nucleotide sequence was treated as one clone, and only productive sequences with two or more reads were kept. The repertoire metrics were Shannon diversity, evenness, clonality (defined as one minus evenness), and alpha-parameterized diversity profiles covering alpha 0 to 5. The IGoR algorithm was used to calculate generation probabilities for clones in the paired samples taken before and after chemotherapy. The public reads were reanalyzed by TCRdb: fastp trimming at Q25, MiXCR alignment, in-frame beta chains only. Here each entry gathers all rows of one CDR3 protein and keeps the most common genes and DNA. The V and J calls and clone size come from TCRdb's table, not from the authors' own analysis. A total of some 550 distinct CDR3 sequences appear in this sample, roughly 18% of them only once. 24% of the sample is held by the ten biggest clonotypes.

Inclusive of the bounding cysteine and phenylalanine, the CDR3 is 10 residues long. Kept here is only the CDR3 DNA, which spans 30 bases and is read in frame from base 1. For CDR1 and CDR2, the germline V gene (reference sequence) lists DFQATT and SNEGSKA. V and J lose 1 base and 14 bases, and a span of 9 bases separates them. Instead of sorted cells or RNA, genomic DNA extracted from peripheral blood served as the source for amplifying TCR beta rearrangements. Broader findings and caveats from the paper: Declining TCR diversity with age in healthy donors was mainly explained by loss of richness; in cancer patients, loss of evenness also contributed. It was noted by the authors that conclusions about immunological memory after chemotherapy cannot be drawn from the repertoire data. In both cancer cohorts, the median generation probability rose over the chemotherapy interval, which suggests that the repertoire was reconstituted through rebound thymic output. Compared with age-matched healthy donors, untreated patients with either hematological or solid cancers had significantly lower TCR diversity in the blood along with higher clonality.

The V and J genes are TRBV20-1 and TRBJ1-3; no D gene is confidently identified. The TCR comes from a human donor with a solid tumor. The sequenced sample consisted of blood. The CDR3 corresponds to CSARGAGVYF. The nucleotide sequence reads TGCAGTGCTAGAGGGGCTGGGGTATATTTT.